This T cell receptor beta chain emerged from a study of T cells in localized non-small cell lung cancer. Findings and caveats of the study: Heterogeneity cannot be ruled out, as sequencing used one tumor region only. Prolonged overall survival went with higher T cell density in the blood.

This table comes from immunoSEQ multiplex PCR, and its TCRdb copy is limited to in-frame clones, with some not included. The profile shows 35,000 to 40,000 clones, 85% to 95% of them singletons. V trimming: 6 bases; J trimming: 7 bases; junction bases outside the gene matches: 10. The CDR3 covers 16 residues. Germline V CDR1 and CDR2: MNHEY, SMNVEV (reference sequence). With regard to this clone: What it binds is not known.

Sequences were derived from peripheral blood, sampled before any cancer treatment. The sequence was collected from a female donor older than 55 with stage I lung adenocarcinoma. This chain connects TRBV27 to TRBJ1-6; 9 positions agree with TRBD1. The CDR3 is CASSRLTGGGNSPLHF. Here the CDR3 DNA reads TGTGCCAGCAGCCGGCTGACAGGGGGTGGGAATTCACCCCTCCACTTT.